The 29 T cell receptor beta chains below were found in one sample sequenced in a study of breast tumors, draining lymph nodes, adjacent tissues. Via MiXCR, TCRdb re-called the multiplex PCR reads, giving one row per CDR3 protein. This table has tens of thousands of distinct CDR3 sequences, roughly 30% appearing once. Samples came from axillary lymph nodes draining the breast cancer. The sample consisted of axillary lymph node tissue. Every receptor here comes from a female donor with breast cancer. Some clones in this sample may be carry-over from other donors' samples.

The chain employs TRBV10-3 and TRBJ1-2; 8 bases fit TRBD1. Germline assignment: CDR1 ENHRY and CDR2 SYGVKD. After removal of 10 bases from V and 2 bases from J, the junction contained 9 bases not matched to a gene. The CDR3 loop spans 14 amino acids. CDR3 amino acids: CATVPTGENYGYTF. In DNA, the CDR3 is TGTGCCACCGTACCGACAGGGGAGAACTATGGCTACACCTTC.

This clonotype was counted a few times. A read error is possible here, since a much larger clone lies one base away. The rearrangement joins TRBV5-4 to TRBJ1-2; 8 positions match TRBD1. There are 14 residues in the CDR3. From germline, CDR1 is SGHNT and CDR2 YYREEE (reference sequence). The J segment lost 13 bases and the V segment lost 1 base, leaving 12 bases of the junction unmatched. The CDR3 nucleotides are TGTGCCAGCAGCTTGATCCGGGCCAGGGGGCTTCCCACCTTC. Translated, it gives CASSLIRARGLPTF.

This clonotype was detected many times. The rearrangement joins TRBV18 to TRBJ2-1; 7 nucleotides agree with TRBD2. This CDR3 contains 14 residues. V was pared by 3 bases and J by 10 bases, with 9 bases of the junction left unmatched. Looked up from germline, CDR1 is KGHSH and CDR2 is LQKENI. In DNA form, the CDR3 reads TGTGCCAGCTCACCGGTTCAGCGGGAAGGGGAGCAGTTCTTC. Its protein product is CASSPVQREGEQFF.

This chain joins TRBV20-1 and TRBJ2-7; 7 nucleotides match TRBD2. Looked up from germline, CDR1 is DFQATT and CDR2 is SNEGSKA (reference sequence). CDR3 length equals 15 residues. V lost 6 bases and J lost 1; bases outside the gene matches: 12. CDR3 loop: CSASSPRAGSYEQYF. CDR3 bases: TGCAGTGCCAGCTCCCCACGAGCGGGGTCCTACGAGCAGTACTTC.

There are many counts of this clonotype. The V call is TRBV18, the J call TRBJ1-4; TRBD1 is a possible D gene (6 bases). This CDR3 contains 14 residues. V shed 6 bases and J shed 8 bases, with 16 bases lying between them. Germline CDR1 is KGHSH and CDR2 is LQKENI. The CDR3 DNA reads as TGTGCCAGCTCGCGCCGGGACACCCAAGAAAAACTGTTTTTT. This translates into CASSRRDTQEKLFF.

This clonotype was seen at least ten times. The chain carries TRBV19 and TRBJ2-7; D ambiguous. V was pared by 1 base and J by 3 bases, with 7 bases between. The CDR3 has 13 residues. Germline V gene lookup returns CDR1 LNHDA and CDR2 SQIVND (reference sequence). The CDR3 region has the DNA TGTGCCAGTAGTATAGCACTTGACTACGAGCAGTACTTC. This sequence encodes CASSIALDYEQYF.

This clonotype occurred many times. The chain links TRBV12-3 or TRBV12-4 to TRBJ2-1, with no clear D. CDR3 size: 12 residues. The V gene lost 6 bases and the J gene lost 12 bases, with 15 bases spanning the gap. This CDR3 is CASSRNLGGQFF. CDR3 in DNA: TGTGCCAGCAGCCGAAACCTCGGTGGGCAGTTCTTC.

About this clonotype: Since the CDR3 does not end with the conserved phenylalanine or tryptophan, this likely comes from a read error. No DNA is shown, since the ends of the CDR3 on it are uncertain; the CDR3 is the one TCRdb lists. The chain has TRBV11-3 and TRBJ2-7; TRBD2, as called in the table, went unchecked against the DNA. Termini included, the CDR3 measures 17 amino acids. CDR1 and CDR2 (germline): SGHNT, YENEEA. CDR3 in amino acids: CASSLGITGGGAPTSLS.

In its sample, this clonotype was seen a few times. CDR3 residues: CSAGSGQSEAFF. The CDR3 DNA reads as TGCAGTGCTGGCTCGGGACAGTCAGAAGCTTTCTTT. This chain connects TRBV20-1 to TRBJ1-1, with 7 bases lining up with TRBD1. This CDR3 has 12 residues. In germline, CDR1 is DFQATT, CDR2 SNEGSKA (reference sequence). The ends lost 5 bases at V and 8 bases at J; junction bases unmatched: 8.

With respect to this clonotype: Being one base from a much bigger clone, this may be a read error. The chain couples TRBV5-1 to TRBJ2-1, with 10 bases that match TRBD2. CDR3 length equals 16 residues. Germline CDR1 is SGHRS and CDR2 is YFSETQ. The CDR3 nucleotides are TGCGCCAGCAGCTTGGTGGCCCGGACTAGCGGCAATGAGCAGCTCTTC. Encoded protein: CASSLVARTSGNEQLF.

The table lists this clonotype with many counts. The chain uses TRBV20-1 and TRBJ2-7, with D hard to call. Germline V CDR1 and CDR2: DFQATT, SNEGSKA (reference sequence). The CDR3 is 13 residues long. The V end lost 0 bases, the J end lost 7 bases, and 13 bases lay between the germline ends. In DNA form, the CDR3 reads TGCAGTGCTAGAGAAACCCGGGCGTGGGAGCAGTACTTC. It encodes CSARETRAWEQYF.

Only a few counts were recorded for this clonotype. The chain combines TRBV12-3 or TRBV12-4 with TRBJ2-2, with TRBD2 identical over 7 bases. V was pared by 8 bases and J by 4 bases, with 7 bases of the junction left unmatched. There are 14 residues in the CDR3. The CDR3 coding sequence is TGTGCCAGCGACGGGCGGGGGACCACCGGGGAGCTGTTTTTT. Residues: CASDGRGTTGELFF.

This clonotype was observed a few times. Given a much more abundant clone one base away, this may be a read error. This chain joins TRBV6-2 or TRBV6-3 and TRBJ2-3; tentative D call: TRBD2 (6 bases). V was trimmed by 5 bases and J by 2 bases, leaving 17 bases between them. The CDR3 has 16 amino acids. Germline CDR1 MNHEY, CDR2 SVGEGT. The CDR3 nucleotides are TGTGCCAGCAGTCACGTCGGGGGATTGCACACAGATACGCAGTATTTT. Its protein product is CASSHVGGLHTDTQYF.

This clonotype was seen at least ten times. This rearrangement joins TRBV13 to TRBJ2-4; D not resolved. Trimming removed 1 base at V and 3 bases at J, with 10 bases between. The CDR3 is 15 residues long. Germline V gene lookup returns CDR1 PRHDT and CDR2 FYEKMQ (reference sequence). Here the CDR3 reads CASSLAVVGKNIQYF. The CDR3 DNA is TGTGCCAGCAGCTTAGCCGTCGTGGGCAAAAACATTCAGTACTTC.

This CDR3 reads CASTKEPRIQPQHF. The DNA for the CDR3 is TGTGCCAGTACCAAGGAGCCTCGGATCCAGCCCCAGCATTTT. This chain links TRBV19 with TRBJ1-5; no firm D call. Looked up from germline, CDR1 is LNHDA and CDR2 is SQIVND (reference sequence). V was shortened by 7 bases and J by 7 bases, with 17 bases between the two germline ends. The length of the CDR3 is 14 residues.

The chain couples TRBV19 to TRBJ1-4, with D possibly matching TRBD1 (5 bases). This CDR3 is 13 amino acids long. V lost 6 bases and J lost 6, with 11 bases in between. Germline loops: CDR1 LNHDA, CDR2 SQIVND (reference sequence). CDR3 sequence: CASRPQGDEKLFF. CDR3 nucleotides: TGTGCCAGTAGACCGCAGGGAGATGAAAAACTGTTTTTT.

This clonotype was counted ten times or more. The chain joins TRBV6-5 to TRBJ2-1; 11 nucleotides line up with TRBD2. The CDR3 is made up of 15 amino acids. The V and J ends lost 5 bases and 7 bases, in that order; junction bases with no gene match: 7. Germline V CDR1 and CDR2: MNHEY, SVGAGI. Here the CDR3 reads CASSPTPSGRNEQFF. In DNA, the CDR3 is TGTGCCAGCAGTCCCACCCCTAGCGGGAGGAATGAGCAGTTCTTC.

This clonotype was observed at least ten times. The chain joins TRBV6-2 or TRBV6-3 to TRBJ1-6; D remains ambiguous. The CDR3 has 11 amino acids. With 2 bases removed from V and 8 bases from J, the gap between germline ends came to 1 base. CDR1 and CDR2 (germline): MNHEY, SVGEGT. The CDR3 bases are TGTGCCAGCAGTTACGATTCACCCCTCCACTTT. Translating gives CASSYDSPLHF.

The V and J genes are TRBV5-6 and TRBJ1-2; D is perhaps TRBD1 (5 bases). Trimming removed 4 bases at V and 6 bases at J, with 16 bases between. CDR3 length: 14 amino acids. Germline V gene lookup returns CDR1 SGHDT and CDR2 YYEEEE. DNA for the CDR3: TGTGCCAGCAGCGTGCAGGGTTTTTACCATGGCTACACCTTC. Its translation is CASSVQGFYHGYTF.

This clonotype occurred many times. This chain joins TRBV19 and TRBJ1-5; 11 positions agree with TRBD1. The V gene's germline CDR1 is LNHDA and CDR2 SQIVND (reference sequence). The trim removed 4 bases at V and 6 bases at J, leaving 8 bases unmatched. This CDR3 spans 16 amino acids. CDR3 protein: CASSTGTGGSGQPQHF. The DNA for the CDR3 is TGTGCCAGTAGTACCGGGACAGGGGGATCGGGTCAGCCCCAGCATTTT.

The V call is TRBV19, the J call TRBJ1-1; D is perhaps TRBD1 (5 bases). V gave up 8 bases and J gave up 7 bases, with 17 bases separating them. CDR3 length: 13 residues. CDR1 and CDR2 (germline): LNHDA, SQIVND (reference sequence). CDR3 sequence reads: CASHKGTAGEAFF. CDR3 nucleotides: TGTGCCAGTCACAAAGGGACGGCCGGTGAAGCTTTCTTT.

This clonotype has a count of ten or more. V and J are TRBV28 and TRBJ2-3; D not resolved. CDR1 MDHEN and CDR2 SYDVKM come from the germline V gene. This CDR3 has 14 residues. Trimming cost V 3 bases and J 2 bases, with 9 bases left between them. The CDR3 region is CASSFSADTDTQYF. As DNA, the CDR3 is TGTGCCAGCAGTTTCTCTGCGGACACAGATACGCAGTATTTT.

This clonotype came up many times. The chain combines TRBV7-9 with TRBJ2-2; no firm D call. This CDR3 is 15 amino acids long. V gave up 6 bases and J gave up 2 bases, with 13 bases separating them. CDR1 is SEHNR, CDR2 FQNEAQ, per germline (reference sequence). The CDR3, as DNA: TGTGCCAGCAGTTTACCTGGGCTTAACACCGGGGAGCTGTTTTTT. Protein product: CASSLPGLNTGELFF. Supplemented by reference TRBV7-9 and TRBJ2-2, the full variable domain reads DTGVSQNPRHKITKRGQNVTFRCDPISEHNRLYWYRQTLGQGPEFLTYFQNEAQLEKSRLLSDRFSAERPKGSFSTLEIQRTEQGDSAMYLCASSLPGLNTGELFFGEGSRLTVL.

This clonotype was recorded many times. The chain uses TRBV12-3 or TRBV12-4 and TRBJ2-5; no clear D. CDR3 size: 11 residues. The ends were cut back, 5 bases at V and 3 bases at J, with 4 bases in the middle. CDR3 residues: CASSRKETQYF. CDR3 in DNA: TGTGCCAGCAGTCGGAAAGAGACCCAGTACTTC.

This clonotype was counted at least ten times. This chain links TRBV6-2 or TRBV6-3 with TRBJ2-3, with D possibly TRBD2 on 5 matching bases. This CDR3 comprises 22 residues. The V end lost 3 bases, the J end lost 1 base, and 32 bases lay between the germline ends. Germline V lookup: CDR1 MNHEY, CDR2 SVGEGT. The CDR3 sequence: CASSYPVIGLFGDQYGTDTQYF. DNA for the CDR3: TGTGCCAGCAGTTATCCAGTAATAGGACTTTTTGGGGATCAATATGGCACAGATACGCAGTATTTT.

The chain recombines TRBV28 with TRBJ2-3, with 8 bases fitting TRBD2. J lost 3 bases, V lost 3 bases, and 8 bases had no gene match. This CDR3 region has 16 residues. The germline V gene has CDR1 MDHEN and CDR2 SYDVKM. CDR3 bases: TGTGCCAGCAGTTTCCCTGACCCTAGCGGGACAGATACGCAGTATTTT. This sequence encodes CASSFPDPSGTDTQYF. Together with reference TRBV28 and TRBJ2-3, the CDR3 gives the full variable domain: DVKVTQSSRYLVKRTGEKVFLECVQDMDHENMFWYRQDPGLGLRLIYFSYDVKMKEKGDIPEGYSVSREKKERFSLILESASTNQTSMYLCASSFPDPSGTDTQYFGPGTRLTVL.

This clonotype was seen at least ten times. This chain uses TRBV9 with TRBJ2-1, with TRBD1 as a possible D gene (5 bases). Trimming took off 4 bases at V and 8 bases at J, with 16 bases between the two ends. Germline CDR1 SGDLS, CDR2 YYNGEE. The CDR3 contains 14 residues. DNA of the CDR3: TGTGCCAGCAGCCTTCTTGGCCCAGGGCATGAGCAGTTCTTC. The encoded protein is CASSLLGPGHEQFF.

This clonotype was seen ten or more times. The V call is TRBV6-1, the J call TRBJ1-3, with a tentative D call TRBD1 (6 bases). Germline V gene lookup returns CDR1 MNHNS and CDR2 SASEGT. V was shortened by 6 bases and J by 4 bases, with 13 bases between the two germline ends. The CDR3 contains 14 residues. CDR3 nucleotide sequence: TGTGCCAGCAGGCACACAGGGTCGGGAAACACCATATATTTT. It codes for CASRHTGSGNTIYF.

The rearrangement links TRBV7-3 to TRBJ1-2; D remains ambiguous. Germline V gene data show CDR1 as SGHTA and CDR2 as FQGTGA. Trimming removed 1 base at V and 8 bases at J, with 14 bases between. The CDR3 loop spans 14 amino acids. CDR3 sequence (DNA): TGTGCCAGCAGCTTAATGTCGGCTCCCAGGGGCTACACCTTC. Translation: CASSLMSAPRGYTF.